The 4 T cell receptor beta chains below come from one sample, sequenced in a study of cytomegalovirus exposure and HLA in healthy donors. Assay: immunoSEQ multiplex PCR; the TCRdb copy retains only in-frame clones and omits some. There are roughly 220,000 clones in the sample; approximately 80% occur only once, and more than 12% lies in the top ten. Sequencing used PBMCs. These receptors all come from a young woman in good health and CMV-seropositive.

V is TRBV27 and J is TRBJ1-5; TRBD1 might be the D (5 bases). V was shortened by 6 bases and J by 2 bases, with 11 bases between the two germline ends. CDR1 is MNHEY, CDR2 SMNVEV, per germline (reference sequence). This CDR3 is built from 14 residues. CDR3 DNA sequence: TGTGCCAGCAGGACCGAGACAGGCAATCAGCCCCAGCATTTT. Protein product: CASRTETGNQPQHF.

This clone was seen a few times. The CDR3 DNA reads TGTGCCAGCTCACCAGGGACAGGGGCCAATCAGCCCCAGCATTTT. This translates into CASSPGTGANQPQHF. The V gene is TRBV18, the J gene TRBJ1-5; 10 positions agree with TRBD1. CDR3 size: 15 residues. CDR1 is KGHSH and CDR2 is LQKENI in the germline V gene. J was trimmed by 3 bases and V by 2 bases; bases with no gene match: 1.

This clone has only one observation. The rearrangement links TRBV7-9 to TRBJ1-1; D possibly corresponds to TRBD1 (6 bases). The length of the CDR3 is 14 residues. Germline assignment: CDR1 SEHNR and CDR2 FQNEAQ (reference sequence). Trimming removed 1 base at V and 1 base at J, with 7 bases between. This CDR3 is CASSLGGQNTEAFF. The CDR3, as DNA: TGTGCCAGCAGCTTAGGGGGGCAGAACACTGAAGCTTTCTTT.

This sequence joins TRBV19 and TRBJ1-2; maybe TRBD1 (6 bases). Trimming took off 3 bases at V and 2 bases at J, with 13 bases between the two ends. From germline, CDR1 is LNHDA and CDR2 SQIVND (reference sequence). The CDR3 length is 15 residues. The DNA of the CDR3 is TGTGCCAGTAGTATGAAGGGGGAAGGCAACTATGGCTACACCTTC. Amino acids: CASSMKGEGNYGYTF. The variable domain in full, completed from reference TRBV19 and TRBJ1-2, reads DGGITQSPKYLFRKEGQNVTLSCEQNLNHDAMYWYRQDPGQGLRLIYYSQIVNDFQKGDIAEGYSVSREKKESFPLTVTSAQKNPTAFYLCASSMKGEGNYGYTFGSGTRLTVV.